This T cell receptor (beta chain) was sequenced for a study of post-analysis software for immune sequencing data. Study-wide points: TRBV5-6, TRBV5-1 and TRBV20-1 were among roughly 5 TRBV segments more frequent in patients than controls.

Trimming took off 5 bases at V and 2 bases at J, with 13 bases between the two ends. CDR3 length equals 14 residues. In germline, CDR1 is SNHLY, CDR2 FYNNEI. TCR beta cDNA libraries had unique molecular identifiers. TCRdb reanalysed the PCR reads using MiXCR and keeps one entry per CDR3 protein. The sample lists some 370,000 distinct CDR3 sequences, about a third occurring once. Remarks on this clonotype: The target antigen is unknown.

The sample taken for sequencing was blood. The clonotype was recovered from a girl aged 10 to 17 with multiple sclerosis. The chain uses TRBV2 and TRBJ2-7; D is ambiguous. The DNA for the CDR3 is TGTGCCAGCAGTCATCTTAAGGGCACCTACGAGCAGTACTTC. Protein product: CASSHLKGTYEQYF.